These 21 T cell receptor beta chains came from one sample sequenced in a study of PD-L1 blockade in urothelial cancer. Sequencing was performed with immunoSEQ multiplex PCR; in TCRdb, only in-frame clones are kept and a portion is missing. The table shows around 100,000 clones, with around 86% occurring only once. As to time point: pretreatment peripheral blood. Specimen: PBMCs, collected around atezolizumab (anti-PD-L1) treatment. Source of these receptors: a man between 60 and 75 years old with urothelial cancer.

CDR3 amino acids: CATSRDRIAGAEQYF. Written as DNA, the CDR3 is TGTGCCACCAGCAGAGATAGGATAGCGGGGGCGGAGCAGTACTTC. This chain links TRBV15 with TRBJ2-7, with 9 bases matching TRBD2. This CDR3 region has 15 residues. V was clipped by 0 bases and J by 7 bases; unmatched bases: 7. In germline, CDR1 is LNHNV, CDR2 YYDKDF (reference sequence).

The chain links TRBV5-1 to TRBJ2-1; TRBD2 agrees at 7 bases. Trimming at V came to 0 bases and at J to 0 bases, leaving 3 bases not matched to a gene. The CDR3 covers 16 residues. Per the germline V gene, CDR1 is SGHRS and CDR2 is YFSETQ. The CDR3 reads CASSLGGRVSYNEQFF. The CDR3, as DNA: TGCGCCAGCAGCTTGGGAGGGAGGGTCTCCTACAATGAGCAGTTCTTC.

V usage is TRBV19 and J usage is TRBJ2-7, with no clear D. Trimming left V 5 bases short and J 3 bases short, with 14 bases between. Germline lookup yields CDR1 LNHDA and CDR2 SQIVND (reference sequence). This CDR3 region has 14 residues. DNA for the CDR3: TGTGCCAGTAGTCCCCGCGGTAGCAGCTACGAGCAGTACTTC. Translating gives CASSPRGSSYEQYF.

The V and J genes are TRBV28 and TRBJ2-7; D not certain. Germline lookup yields CDR1 MDHEN and CDR2 SYDVKM. The CDR3 sequence is 11 residues long. V lost 5 bases and J 0 bases, leaving 2 bases between the germline ends. CDR3 loop: CASSRSYEQYF. The CDR3 DNA follows: TGTGCCAGCAGTCGCTCCTACGAGCAGTACTTC.

The chain uses TRBV7-2 and TRBJ1-5, with 8 nucleotides matching TRBD1. J lost 2 bases, V lost 5 bases, and 2 bases had no gene match. Looked up from germline, CDR1 is SGHTA and CDR2 is FQGNSA. The CDR3 runs to 14 residues. The CDR3 DNA is TGTGCCAGCAGCCTGGACAGGGGCAATCAGCCCCAGCATTTT. Protein sequence: CASSLDRGNQPQHF.

The V gene is TRBV4-3, the J gene TRBJ2-5; D unresolved. Trimming removed 4 bases at V and 4 bases at J, with 22 bases between. The CDR3 is made up of 17 amino acids. The V gene's germline CDR1 is LGHNA and CDR2 YSLEER. CDR3 amino acids: CASSLAWARQLPETQYF. The CDR3 DNA follows: TGCGCCAGCAGCCTGGCATGGGCAAGGCAGCTCCCAGAGACCCAGTACTTC.

V usage is TRBV12-2 and J usage is TRBJ2-1; the tabulated D call, TRBD2, remains unverified against the DNA. TRBV12-2 counts as a pseudogene. This CDR3 spans 17 amino acids. CDR3: CASRRGLAETQYNEQFF. CDR3 nucleotide sequence: TGTGCAAGTCGAAGGGGACTAGCGGAAACACAATACAATGAGCAGTTCTTC.

The rearrangement joins TRBV4-3 to TRBJ2-1, with D unclear. The V gene lost 1 base and the J gene lost 8 bases, with 12 bases spanning the gap. The CDR3 loop spans 14 amino acids. CDR1 and CDR2 from the germline V gene are LGHNA and YSLEER. This CDR3 reads CASSQVLSLHEQFF. The CDR3 DNA reads TGCGCCAGCAGCCAAGTTCTTAGCCTCCATGAGCAGTTCTTC.

V usage is TRBV10-3 and J usage is TRBJ2-1; 9 positions match TRBD2. J was trimmed by 4 bases and V by 0 bases; bases with no gene match: 13. Germline V lookup: CDR1 ENHRY, CDR2 SYGVKD. This CDR3 is built from 19 residues. The CDR3 protein is CAISESLGLARQGYNEQFF. The CDR3 bases are TGTGCCATCAGTGAGTCTCTGGGACTAGCTAGACAAGGGTACAATGAGCAGTTCTTC.

The chain is built from TRBV27 and TRBJ2-3; maybe TRBD2 (6 bases). CDR3 length: 14 amino acids. V lost 0 bases, J lost 4 bases, and 8 bases lay in between. The germline V gene has CDR1 MNHEY and CDR2 SMNVEV (reference sequence). The CDR3 spells CASSLSLASDTQYF. In nucleotides, the CDR3 is TGTGCCAGCAGTTTATCGCTAGCGTCAGATACGCAGTATTTT.

This chain joins TRBV10-3 and TRBJ2-7, with 13 bases that match TRBD2. This CDR3 is 16 amino acids long. Germline CDR1 ENHRY, CDR2 SYGVKD. J gave up 2 bases and V 5 bases, and 6 bases lay outside the gene matches. The CDR3: CAISQRLAGGPYEQYF. The CDR3 DNA follows: TGTGCCATCAGTCAACGACTAGCGGGAGGTCCCTACGAGCAGTACTTC.

The chain uses TRBV2 and TRBJ1-5; 8 positions agree with TRBD1. The germline V gene has CDR1 SNHLY and CDR2 FYNNEI. The length of the CDR3 is 15 residues. V was clipped by 6 bases and J by 0 bases; unmatched bases: 4. The chain's CDR3 is CASSRQGLSNQPQHF. The CDR3, as DNA: TGTGCCAGCAGCCGACAGGGGCTTAGCAATCAGCCCCAGCATTTT.

This rearrangement joins TRBV5-1 to TRBJ1-1, with unresolved D. V was trimmed by 0 bases and J by 0 bases, leaving 12 bases between them. The germline V gene encodes CDR1 SGHRS and CDR2 YFSETQ. This CDR3 is built from 16 residues. The CDR3 reads CASSLATDTLNTEAFF. As DNA, the CDR3 is TGCGCCAGCAGCTTGGCCACAGACACGTTGAACACTGAAGCTTTCTTT.

This sequence joins TRBV10-3 and TRBJ2-3, with TRBD1 identical over 9 bases. CDR1 ENHRY and CDR2 SYGVKD come from the germline V gene. CDR3 length: 16 residues. J was trimmed by 2 bases and V by 2 bases; bases with no gene match: 5. CDR3 sequence: CAISELQGAATDTQYF. The CDR3 DNA is TGTGCCATCAGTGAGCTACAGGGGGCTGCCACAGATACGCAGTATTTT.

V usage is TRBV9 and J usage is TRBJ1-3, with TRBD1 matching over 7 bases. The CDR3 consists of 16 residues. Per the germline V gene, CDR1 is SGDLS and CDR2 is YYNGEE. V gave up 0 bases and J gave up 2 bases; unmatched junction bases: 5. CDR3: CASSVARQGPGNTIYF. CDR3 in DNA: TGTGCCAGCAGCGTAGCGAGACAGGGCCCTGGAAACACCATATATTTT.

The genes are TRBV30 and TRBJ2-6; the D is unclear. The V end was cut by 4 bases, the J end by 0 bases, with 13 bases between. Germline V gene lookup returns CDR1 GTSNPN and CDR2 SVGIG (reference sequence). This CDR3 contains 16 residues. CDR3 in amino acids: CAWTPLGSSGANVLTF. DNA of the CDR3: TGTGCCTGGACTCCACTTGGTAGCTCTGGGGCCAACGTCCTGACTTTC.

The V call is TRBV28, the J call TRBJ2-1; 8 bases are a match to TRBD1. With 6 bases clipped from V and 8 bases from J, the junction kept 12 bases outside the gene matches. In germline, CDR1 is MDHEN, CDR2 SYDVKM. CDR3 size: 15 residues. The CDR3 spells CASSMTGVGSDEQFF. DNA of the CDR3: TGTGCCAGCAGCATGACAGGGGTGGGTTCTGATGAGCAGTTCTTC.

The V and J genes are TRBV2 and TRBJ2-1; tentatively, D is TRBD2 (6 bases). Looked up from germline, CDR1 is SNHLY and CDR2 is FYNNEI. V was trimmed by 6 bases and J by 6 bases, leaving 9 bases between them. This CDR3 is 12 amino acids long. This chain's CDR3 is CASRDSGNEQFF. The CDR3 nucleotides read TGTGCCAGCAGGGATAGCGGCAATGAGCAGTTCTTC.

This chain uses TRBV19 with TRBJ1-2, with TRBD1 identical over 12 bases. This CDR3 has 13 amino acids. Germline values: CDR1 LNHDA, CDR2 SQIVND (reference sequence). The V segment lost 8 bases and the J segment 7 bases; nucleotides outside the gene matches: 5. The CDR3 reads CASSGQGAGGYTF. In nucleotides, the CDR3 is TGTGCCAGTTCGGGACAGGGGGCCGGTGGCTACACCTTC. Full variable domain (outside the CDR3, taken from reference TRBV19 and TRBJ1-2): DGGITQSPKYLFRKEGQNVTLSCEQNLNHDAMYWYRQDPGQGLRLIYYSQIVNDFQKGDIAEGYSVSREKKESFPLTVTSAQKNPTAFYLCASSGQGAGGYTFGSGTRLTVV.

The chain employs TRBV28 and TRBJ1-4; D call uncertain. V was pared by 4 bases and J by 8 bases, with 14 bases between. Per germline, CDR1 MDHEN and CDR2 SYDVKM. The CDR3 length is 14 residues. CDR3 in amino acids: CASSSRRQGEKLFF. CDR3 DNA: TGTGCCAGCAGTTCGCGGAGGCAAGGGGAAAAACTGTTTTTT.

The chain couples TRBV5-4 to TRBJ1-4; 11 nucleotides match TRBD1. V was pared by 4 bases and J by 7 bases, with 6 bases of the junction left unmatched. There are 15 residues in the CDR3. Looked up from germline, CDR1 is SGHNT and CDR2 is YYREEE (reference sequence). CDR3 bases: TGTGCCAGCAGCACCGGGACAGGGGGGAGTGAAAAACTGTTTTTT. As protein: CASSTGTGGSEKLFF. The full variable domain, its missing parts supplied by reference TRBV5-4 and TRBJ1-4, is ETGVTQSPTHLIKTRGQQVTLRCSSQSGHNTVSWYQQALGQGPQFIFQYYREEENGRGNFPPRFSGLQFPNYSSELNVNALELDDSALYLCASSTGTGGSEKLFFGSGTQLSVL.